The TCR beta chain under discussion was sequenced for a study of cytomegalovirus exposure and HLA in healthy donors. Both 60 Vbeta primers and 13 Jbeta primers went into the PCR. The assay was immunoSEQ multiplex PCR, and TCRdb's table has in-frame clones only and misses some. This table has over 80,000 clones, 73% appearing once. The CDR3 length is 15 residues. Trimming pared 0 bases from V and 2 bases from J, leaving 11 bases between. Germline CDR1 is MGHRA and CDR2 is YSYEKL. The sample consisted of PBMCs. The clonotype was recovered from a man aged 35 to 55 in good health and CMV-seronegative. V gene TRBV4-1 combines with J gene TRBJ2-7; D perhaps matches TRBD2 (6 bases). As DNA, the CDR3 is TGCGCCAGCAGCCAAGAAGTAGCGGCTACCTACGAGCAGTACTTC. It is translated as CASSQEVAATYEQYF.